Presented here are 20 T cell receptor beta chains from one specimen sequenced in a study of blood T cell repertoires in COVID-19 (dated by TCRdb to between 2020 and 2021). Libraries were prepared through the immunoSEQ multiplex PCR assay. Held by TCRdb, this immuneACCESS table contains in-frame sequences only and omits some clones. Under half of the omission traces to an unresolved V gene where checked; the cause of the rest is unknown. The sample has roughly 190,000 clones on record, less than 90% of them singletons. The ten top clones hold less than 3.5% of the sample. The sequenced sample consisted of PBMCs or T cells enriched from blood (not recorded which). The receptors were gathered from a woman in her 30s who had been exposed to COVID-19.

This clone was counted once. The chain carries TRBV4-1 and TRBJ2-1; TRBD1 is a possible D gene (7 bases). The germline V gene has CDR1 MGHRA and CDR2 YSYEKL. CDR3 length: 15 amino acids. V dropped 0 bases and J dropped 5 bases, with 11 bases sitting between them. CDR3 amino acids: CASSQDPGGNNEQFF. The DNA for the CDR3 is TGCGCCAGCAGCCAAGATCCAGGGGGGAACAATGAGCAGTTCTTC.

This chain joins TRBV24-1 and TRBJ1-1; 8 nucleotides line up with TRBD1. J lost 5 bases, V lost 10 bases, and 11 bases had no gene match. The germline V gene has CDR1 KGHDR and CDR2 SFDVKD. CDR3 length: 14 amino acids. The CDR3 loop reads CATNARDRRTEAFF. The CDR3 bases are TGTGCCACTAATGCCCGGGACAGGAGGACTGAAGCTTTCTTT.

The chain carries TRBV4-3 and TRBJ2-7; D is ambiguous. Germline assignment: CDR1 LGHNA and CDR2 YSLEER. This CDR3 spans 15 amino acids. With 1 base removed from V and 2 bases from J, the gap between germline ends came to 12 bases. The CDR3 is CASSQVLASAYEQYF. CDR3 bases: TGCGCCAGCAGCCAAGTCTTAGCCTCGGCCTACGAGCAGTACTTC.

The count of this clone is one. The gene calls are TRBV7-9 and TRBJ1-1; possibly TRBD1 for D (5 bases). The CDR3 totals 15 residues. Trimming removed 5 bases at V and 1 base at J, with 14 bases between. From germline, CDR1 is SEHNR and CDR2 FQNEAQ (reference sequence). CDR3 bases: TGTGCCAGCAGCCCGGGGGTGGACGGGAACACTGAAGCTTTCTTT. Translated: CASSPGVDGNTEAFF.

The rearrangement uses TRBV5-6 and TRBJ1-2; possible D gene TRBD1, 5 bases. The CDR3 contains 14 residues. V was clipped by 2 bases and J by 2 bases, with 10 bases between them. Per the germline V gene, CDR1 is SGHDT and CDR2 is YYEEEE. CDR3 sequence (DNA): TGTGCCAGCAGCTTACCCAGGGCCAACTATGGCTACACCTTC. It is translated as CASSLPRANYGYTF.

V is TRBV11-3 and J is TRBJ2-7; 7 positions agree with TRBD2. Trimming cost V 1 base and J 0 bases; bases outside gene matches: 3. This CDR3 has 15 residues. Germline V lookup: CDR1 SGHNT, CDR2 YENEEA. In DNA form, the CDR3 reads TGTGCCAGCAGCTTAGGCGGGGGACCCTCCTACGAGCAGTACTTC. As protein: CASSLGGGPSYEQYF.

The chain is built from TRBV9 and TRBJ1-4; D is uncertain. Germline-derived CDR1 and CDR2 are SGDLS and YYNGEE. Trimming stripped 1 base from V and 0 bases from J, with 19 bases between. The CDR3 runs to 19 residues. In nucleotides, the CDR3 is TGTGCCAGCAGCGTAAGTGAGACCGACTTCACCTCAACTAATGAAAAACTGTTTTTT. Its protein product is CASSVSETDFTSTNEKLFF.

This chain connects TRBV28 to TRBJ1-2, with 8 bases aligning to TRBD1. Germline values: CDR1 MDHEN, CDR2 SYDVKM. The CDR3 contains 13 residues. J lost 0 bases, V lost 6 bases, and 0 bases had no gene match. The CDR3 protein is CASRTGANYGYTF. In DNA form, the CDR3 reads TGTGCCAGCAGGACAGGGGCTAACTATGGCTACACCTTC.

This clone was detected a few times. This chain connects TRBV7-8 to TRBJ2-4, with D hard to call. This CDR3 is built from 16 residues. The germline gives CDR1 SGHVS, CDR2 FQNEAQ. V lost 5 bases and J lost 2, with 16 bases in between. For the CDR3, the DNA is TGTGCCAGCAGCCCCCGCTCCCTAGAGACCAAAAACATTCAGTACTTC. As protein: CASSPRSLETKNIQYF. Based on the CDR3 plus reference TRBV7-8 and TRBJ2-4, the full variable domain is GAGVSQSPRYKVAKRGQDVALRCDPISGHVSLFWYQQALGQGPEFLTYFQNEAQLDKSGLPSDRFFAERPEGSVSTLKIQRTQQEDSAVYLCASSPRSLETKNIQYFGAGTRLSVL.

This rearrangement joins TRBV7-6 to TRBJ2-2; the match to TRBD1 covers 7 bases. Germline values: CDR1 SGHVS, CDR2 FNYEAQ. This CDR3 is 17 amino acids long. With 1 base clipped from V and 7 bases from J, the junction kept 12 bases outside the gene matches. The CDR3 region is CASSLVGSRGGNGELFF. The CDR3 coding sequence is TGTGCCAGCAGCTTAGTAGGATCTCGAGGGGGCAACGGGGAGCTGTTTTTT.

A single count supports this clone. V and J are TRBV19 and TRBJ2-7; 10 nucleotides line up with TRBD1. Germline trimming cut 2 bases from V and 3 bases from J; bases unmatched to any gene: 4. The CDR3 loop spans 15 amino acids. CDR1 is LNHDA and CDR2 is SQIVND in the germline V gene (reference sequence). In DNA, the CDR3 is TGTGCCAGTAGTATAAAGGGACAGGGGTTCTACGAGCAGTACTTC. The encoded protein is CASSIKGQGFYEQYF.

The gene calls are TRBV2 and TRBJ1-5; 8 bases are shared with TRBD1. The CDR3 is made up of 17 amino acids. CDR1 and CDR2 (germline): SNHLY, FYNNEI. V lost 4 bases to trimming and J lost 2 bases; unmatched junction nucleotides: 10. The CDR3 nucleotides are TGTGCCAGCAGTGCCAGGACAGGGCTGTTCGGCAATCAGCCCCAGCATTTT. Translating it yields CASSARTGLFGNQPQHF.

The CDR3: CASSPFGGGNTEAFF. Here the CDR3 DNA reads TGTGCCAGCTCACCATTTGGGGGAGGGAACACTGAAGCTTTCTTT. V usage is TRBV18 and J usage is TRBJ1-1; D is perhaps TRBD1 (5 bases). Between the trimmed V and J ends, which lost 2 bases and 1 base, there was a span of 11 bases. Germline CDR1 and CDR2: KGHSH and LQKENI. The CDR3 runs 15 residues.

V usage is TRBV7-8 and J usage is TRBJ2-7; the D gene is possibly TRBD2 (6 bases). Per the germline V gene, CDR1 is SGHVS and CDR2 is FQNEAQ. The CDR3 sequence is 14 residues long. Between the trimmed V and J ends, which lost 6 bases and 3 bases, there was a span of 15 bases. The DNA of the CDR3 is TGTGCCAGCAGATCCGGGACTCTGGTCTACGAGCAGTACTTC. Residues: CASRSGTLVYEQYF.

The CDR3 region has the DNA TGTGCCAGCAGCCAACGAGCGTTCGGAAATCTCGGGTCCCCTCGGCCCCAGCATTTT. Translated: CASSQRAFGNLGSPRPQHF. The V gene is TRBV3-1 (or the pseudogene TRBV3-2), the J gene TRBJ1-5, with D unresolved. This CDR3 region has 19 residues. The ends were cut back, 2 bases at V and 9 bases at J, with 29 bases in the middle. Per the germline V gene, CDR1 is LGHDT and CDR2 is YNNKEL (reference sequence).

This clone was seen more than once but under ten times. The V and J genes are TRBV30 and TRBJ2-7; 8 nucleotides agree with TRBD1. Germline CDR1 and CDR2: GTSNPN and SVGIG (reference sequence). The V segment lost 0 bases and the J segment 3 bases; nucleotides outside the gene matches: 10. This CDR3 is 16 amino acids long. CDR3 coding DNA: TGTGCCTGGAGTGTCGCAACCGGGACAGGAGACTACGAGCAGTACTTC. It specifies CAWSVATGTGDYEQYF.

The genes are TRBV5-4 and TRBJ1-2; D is possibly TRBD1 (6 bases). V lost 0 bases, J lost 2 bases, and 23 bases lay in between. Germline V gene lookup returns CDR1 SGHNT and CDR2 YYREEE (reference sequence). This CDR3 is 19 amino acids long. This CDR3 is CASSLDYHFSSGENYGYTF. For the CDR3, the DNA is TGTGCCAGCAGCTTGGATTACCACTTCTCCTCAGGGGAAAACTATGGCTACACCTTC. Complete variable domain (other parts from reference TRBV5-4 and TRBJ1-2): ETGVTQSPTHLIKTRGQQVTLRCSSQSGHNTVSWYQQALGQGPQFIFQYYREEENGRGNFPPRFSGLQFPNYSSELNVNALELDDSALYLCASSLDYHFSSGENYGYTFGSGTRLTVV.

This chain joins TRBV5-1 and TRBJ2-3, with a possible D match to TRBD2 (5 bases). This CDR3 comprises 14 residues. Germline CDR1 and CDR2: SGHRS and YFSETQ. Trimming pared 5 bases from V and 6 bases from J, leaving 16 bases between. Here the CDR3 reads CASREVSGGDTQYF. DNA for the CDR3: TGCGCCAGCAGAGAGGTCTCGGGCGGGGATACGCAGTATTTT.

CDR3 sequence reads: CASSPEGALPYGYTF. CDR3 coding DNA: TGTGCCAGCTCACCTGAGGGGGCCCTGCCCTATGGCTACACCTTC. The chain employs TRBV18 and TRBJ1-2; 7 nucleotides align to TRBD1. V trimming: 3 bases; J trimming: 4 bases; junction bases outside the gene matches: 8. CDR1 and CDR2 (germline): KGHSH, LQKENI. The CDR3 runs 15 residues.

The chain links TRBV6-4 to TRBJ1-2; possibly TRBD1 for D (5 bases). The CDR3 loop spans 14 amino acids. Germline CDR1 reads MRHNA; CDR2 reads SNTAGT. The ends were cut back, 3 bases at V and 2 bases at J, with 10 bases in the middle. CDR3 sequence (DNA): TGTGCCAGCAGTGAAGCCGGGGGGAACTATGGCTACACCTTC. Protein: CASSEAGGNYGYTF.